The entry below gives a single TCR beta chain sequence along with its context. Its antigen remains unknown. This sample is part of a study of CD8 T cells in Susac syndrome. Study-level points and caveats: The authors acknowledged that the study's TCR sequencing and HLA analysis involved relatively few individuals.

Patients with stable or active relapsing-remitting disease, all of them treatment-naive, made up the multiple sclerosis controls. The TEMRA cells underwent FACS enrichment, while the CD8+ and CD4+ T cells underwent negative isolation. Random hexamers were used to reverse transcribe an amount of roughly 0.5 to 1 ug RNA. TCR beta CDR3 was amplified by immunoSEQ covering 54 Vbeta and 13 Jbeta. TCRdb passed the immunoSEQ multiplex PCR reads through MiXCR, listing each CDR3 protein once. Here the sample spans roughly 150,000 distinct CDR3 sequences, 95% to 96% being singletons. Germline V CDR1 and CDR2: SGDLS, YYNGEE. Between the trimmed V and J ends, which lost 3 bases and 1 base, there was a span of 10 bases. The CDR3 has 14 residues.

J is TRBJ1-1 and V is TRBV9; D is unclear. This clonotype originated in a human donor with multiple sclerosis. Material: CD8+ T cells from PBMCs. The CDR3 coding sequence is TGTGCCAGCAGCGCATACTTTGGGAACACTGAAGCTTTCTTT. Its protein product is CASSAYFGNTEAFF.